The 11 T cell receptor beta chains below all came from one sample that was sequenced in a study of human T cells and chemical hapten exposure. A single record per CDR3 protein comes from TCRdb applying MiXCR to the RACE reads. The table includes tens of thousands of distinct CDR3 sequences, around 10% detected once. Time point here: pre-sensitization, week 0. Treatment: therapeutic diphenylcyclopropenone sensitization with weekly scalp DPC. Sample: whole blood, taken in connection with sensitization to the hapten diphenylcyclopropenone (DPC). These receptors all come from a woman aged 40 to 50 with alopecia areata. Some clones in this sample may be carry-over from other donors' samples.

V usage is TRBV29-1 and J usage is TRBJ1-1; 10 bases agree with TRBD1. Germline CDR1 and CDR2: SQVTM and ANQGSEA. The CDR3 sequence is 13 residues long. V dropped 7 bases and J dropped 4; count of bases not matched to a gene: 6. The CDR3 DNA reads TGCAGCGCCGACAGGGGGCGAAGCACTGAAGCTTTCTTT. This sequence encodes CSADRGRSTEAFF.

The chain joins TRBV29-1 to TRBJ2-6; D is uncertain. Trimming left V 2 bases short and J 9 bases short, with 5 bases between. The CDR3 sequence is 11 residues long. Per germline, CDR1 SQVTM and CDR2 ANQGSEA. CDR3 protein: CSVELRNVLTF. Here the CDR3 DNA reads TGCAGCGTTGAATTGCGCAACGTCCTGACTTTC.

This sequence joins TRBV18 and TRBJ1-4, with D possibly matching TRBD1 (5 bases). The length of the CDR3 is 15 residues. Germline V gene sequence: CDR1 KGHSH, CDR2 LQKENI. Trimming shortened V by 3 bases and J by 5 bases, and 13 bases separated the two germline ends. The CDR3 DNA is TGTGCCAGCTCACCTGTTAGGGGACCAAATGAAAAACTGTTTTTT. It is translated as CASSPVRGPNEKLFF. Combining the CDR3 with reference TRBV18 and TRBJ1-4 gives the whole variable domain NAGVMQNPRHLVRRRGQEARLRCSPMKGHSHVYWYRQLPEEGLKFMVYLQKENIIDESGMPKERFSAEFPKEGPSILRIQQVVRGDSAAYFCASSPVRGPNEKLFFGSGTQLSVL.

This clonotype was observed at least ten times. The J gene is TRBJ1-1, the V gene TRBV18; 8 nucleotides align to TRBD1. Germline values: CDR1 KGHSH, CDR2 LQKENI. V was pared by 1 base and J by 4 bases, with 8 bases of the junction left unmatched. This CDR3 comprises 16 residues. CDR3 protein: CASSPQGTGRGTEAFF. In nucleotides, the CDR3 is TGTGCCAGCTCACCACAGGGGACAGGCAGGGGCACTGAAGCTTTCTTT.

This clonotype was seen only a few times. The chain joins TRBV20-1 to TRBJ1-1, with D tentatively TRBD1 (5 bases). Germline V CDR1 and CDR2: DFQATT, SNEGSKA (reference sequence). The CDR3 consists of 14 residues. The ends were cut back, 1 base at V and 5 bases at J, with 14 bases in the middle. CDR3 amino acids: CSARVGGRETEAFF. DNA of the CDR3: TGCAGTGCTAGAGTTGGCGGCAGGGAGACTGAAGCTTTCTTT.

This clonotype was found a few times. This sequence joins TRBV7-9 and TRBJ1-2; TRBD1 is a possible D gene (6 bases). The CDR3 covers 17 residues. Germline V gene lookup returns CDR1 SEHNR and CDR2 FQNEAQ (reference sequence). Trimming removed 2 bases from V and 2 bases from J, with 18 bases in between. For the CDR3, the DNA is TGTGCCAGCAGCTTACAGGGGAAGATGATCTTGAACTATGGCTACACCTTC. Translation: CASSLQGKMILNYGYTF.

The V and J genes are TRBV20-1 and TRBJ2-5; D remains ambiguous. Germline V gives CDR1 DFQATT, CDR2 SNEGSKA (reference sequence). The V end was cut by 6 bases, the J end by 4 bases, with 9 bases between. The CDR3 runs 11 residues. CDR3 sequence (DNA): TGCAGTGCGGCACTGACAGAGACCCAGTACTTC. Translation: CSAALTETQYF.

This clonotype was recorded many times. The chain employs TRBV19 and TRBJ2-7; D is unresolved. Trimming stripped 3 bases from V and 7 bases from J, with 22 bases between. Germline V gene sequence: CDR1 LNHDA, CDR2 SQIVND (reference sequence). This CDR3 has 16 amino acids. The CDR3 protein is CASSIARPPTLGEQYF. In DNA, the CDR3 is TGTGCCAGTAGTATCGCCAGGCCTCCAACTCTCGGAGAGCAGTACTTC.

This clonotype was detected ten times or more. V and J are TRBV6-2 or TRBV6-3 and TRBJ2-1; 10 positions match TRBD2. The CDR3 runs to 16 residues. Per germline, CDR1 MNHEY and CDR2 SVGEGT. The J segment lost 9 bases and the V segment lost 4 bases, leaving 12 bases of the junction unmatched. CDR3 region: CASSWHQRGGWGEQFF. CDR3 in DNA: TGTGCCAGCAGTTGGCACCAGCGGGGGGGCTGGGGTGAGCAGTTCTTC.

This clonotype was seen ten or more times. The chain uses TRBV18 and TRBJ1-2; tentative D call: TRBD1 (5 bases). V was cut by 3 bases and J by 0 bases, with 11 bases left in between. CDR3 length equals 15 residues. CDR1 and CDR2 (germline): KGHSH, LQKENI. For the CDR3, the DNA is TGTGCCAGCTCACCTGACAGCAGAACTAACTATGGCTACACCTTC. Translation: CASSPDSRTNYGYTF.

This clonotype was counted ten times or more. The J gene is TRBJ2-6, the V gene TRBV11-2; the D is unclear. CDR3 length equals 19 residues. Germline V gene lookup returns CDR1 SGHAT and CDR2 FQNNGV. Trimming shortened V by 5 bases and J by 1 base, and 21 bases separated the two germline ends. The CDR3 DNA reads TGTGCCAGCAGCCTATATTCCGAGACATCTGTATCTGGGGCCAACGTCCTGACTTTC. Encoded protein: CASSLYSETSVSGANVLTF.